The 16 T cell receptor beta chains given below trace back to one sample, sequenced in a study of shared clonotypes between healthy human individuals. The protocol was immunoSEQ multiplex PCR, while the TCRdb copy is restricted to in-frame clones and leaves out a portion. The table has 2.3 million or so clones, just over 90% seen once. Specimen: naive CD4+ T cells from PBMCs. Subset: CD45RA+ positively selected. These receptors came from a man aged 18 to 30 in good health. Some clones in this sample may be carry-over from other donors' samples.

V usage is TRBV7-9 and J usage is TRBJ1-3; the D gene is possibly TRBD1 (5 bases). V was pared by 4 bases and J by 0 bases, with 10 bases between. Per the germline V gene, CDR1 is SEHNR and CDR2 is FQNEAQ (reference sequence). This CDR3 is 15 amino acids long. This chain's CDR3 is CASSSRENSGNTIYF. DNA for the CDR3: TGTGCCAGCAGCTCCAGGGAGAACTCTGGAAACACCATATATTTT.

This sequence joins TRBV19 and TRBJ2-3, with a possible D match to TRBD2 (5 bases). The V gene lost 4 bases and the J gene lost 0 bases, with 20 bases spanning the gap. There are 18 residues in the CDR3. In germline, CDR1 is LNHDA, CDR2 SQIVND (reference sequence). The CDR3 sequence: CASSSPGGGITSTDTQYF. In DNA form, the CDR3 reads TGTGCCAGTAGTAGCCCCGGAGGTGGGATCACTAGCACAGATACGCAGTATTTT.

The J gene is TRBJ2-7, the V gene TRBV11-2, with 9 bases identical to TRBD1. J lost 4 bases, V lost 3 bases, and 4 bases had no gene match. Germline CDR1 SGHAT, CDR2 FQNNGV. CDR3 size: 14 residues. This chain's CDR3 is CASSFPDRGYEQYF. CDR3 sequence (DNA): TGTGCCAGCAGCTTCCCGGACAGGGGATACGAGCAGTACTTC.

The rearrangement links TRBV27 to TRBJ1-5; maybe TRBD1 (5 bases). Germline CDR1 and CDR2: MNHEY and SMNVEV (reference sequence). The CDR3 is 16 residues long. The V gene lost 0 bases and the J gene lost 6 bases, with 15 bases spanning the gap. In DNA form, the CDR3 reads TGTGCCAGCAGTTTATCAGCCGGGGAGCAGGGTCAGCCCCAGCATTTT. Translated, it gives CASSLSAGEQGQPQHF.

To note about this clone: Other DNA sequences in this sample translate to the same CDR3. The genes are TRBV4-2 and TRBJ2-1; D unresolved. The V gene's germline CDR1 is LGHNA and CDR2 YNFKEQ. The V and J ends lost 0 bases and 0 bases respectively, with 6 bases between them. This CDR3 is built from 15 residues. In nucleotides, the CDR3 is TGTGCCAGCAGCCAAGACCCGGGCTCCTACAATGAGCAGTTCTTC. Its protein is CASSQDPGSYNEQFF.

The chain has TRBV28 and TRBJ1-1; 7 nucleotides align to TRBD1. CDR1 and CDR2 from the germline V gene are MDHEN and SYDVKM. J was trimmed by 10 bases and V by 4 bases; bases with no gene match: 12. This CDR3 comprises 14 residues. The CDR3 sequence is CASSSGDRGVSAFF. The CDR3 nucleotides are TGTGCCAGCAGTTCCGGGGACAGAGGGGTATCAGCTTTCTTT.

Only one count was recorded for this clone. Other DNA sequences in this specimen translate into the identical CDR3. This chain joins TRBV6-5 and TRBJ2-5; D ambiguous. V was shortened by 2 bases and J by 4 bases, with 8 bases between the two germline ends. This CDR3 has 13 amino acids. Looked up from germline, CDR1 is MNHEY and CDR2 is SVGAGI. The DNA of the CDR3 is TGTGCCAGCAGTTACCCGGGCCTAGAGACCCAGTACTTC. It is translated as CASSYPGLETQYF.

CDR3 loop: CASSRQDRAAGPYYEQYF. DNA for the CDR3: TGCGCCAGCAGCCGACAAGACCGGGCGGCAGGGCCCTACTACGAGCAGTACTTC. The rearrangement uses TRBV4-3 and TRBJ2-7, with D tentatively TRBD1 (5 bases). The V end was cut by 4 bases, the J end by 3 bases, with 25 bases between. Looked up from germline, CDR1 is LGHNA and CDR2 is YSLEER. There are 18 residues in the CDR3.

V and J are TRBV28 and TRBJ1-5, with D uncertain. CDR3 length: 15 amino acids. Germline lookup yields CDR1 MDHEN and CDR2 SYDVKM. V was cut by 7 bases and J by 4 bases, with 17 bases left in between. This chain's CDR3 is CASTYRAVANQPQHF. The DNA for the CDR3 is TGTGCCAGCACCTATCGGGCAGTTGCTAATCAGCCCCAGCATTTT.

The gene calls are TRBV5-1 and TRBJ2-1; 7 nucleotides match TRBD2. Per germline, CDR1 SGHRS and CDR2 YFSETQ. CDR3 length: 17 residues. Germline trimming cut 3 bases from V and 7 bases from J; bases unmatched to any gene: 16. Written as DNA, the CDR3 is TGCGCCAGCAGCTCTCTTGACGGGAGTGGGGGAGGGAATGAGCAGTTCTTC. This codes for CASSSLDGSGGGNEQFF. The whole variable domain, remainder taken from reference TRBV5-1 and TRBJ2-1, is KAGVTQTPRYLIKTRGQQVTLSCSPISGHRSVSWYQQTPGQGLQFLFEYFSETQRNKGNFPGRFSGRQFSNSRSEMNVSTLELGDSALYLCASSSLDGSGGGNEQFFGPGTRLTVL.

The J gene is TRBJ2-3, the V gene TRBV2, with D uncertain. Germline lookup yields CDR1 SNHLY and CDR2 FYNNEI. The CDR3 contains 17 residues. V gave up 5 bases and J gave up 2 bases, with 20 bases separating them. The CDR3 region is CASSPLEVRSSTDTQYF. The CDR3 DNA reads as TGTGCCAGCAGTCCACTCGAGGTGCGGAGTTCCACAGATACGCAGTATTTT.

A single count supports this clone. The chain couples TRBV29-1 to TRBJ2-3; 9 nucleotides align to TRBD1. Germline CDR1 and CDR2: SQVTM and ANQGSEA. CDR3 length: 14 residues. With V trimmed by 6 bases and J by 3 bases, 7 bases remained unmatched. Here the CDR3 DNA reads TGCAGCGTGACAGGACAGGGGCCGACAGATACGCAGTATTTT. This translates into CSVTGQGPTDTQYF.

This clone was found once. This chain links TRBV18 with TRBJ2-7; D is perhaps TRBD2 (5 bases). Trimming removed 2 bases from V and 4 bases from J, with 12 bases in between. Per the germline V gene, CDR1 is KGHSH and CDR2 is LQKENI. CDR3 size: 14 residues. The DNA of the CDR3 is TGTGCCAGCTCACCATTTAGGGAGTTTTACGAGCAGTACTTC. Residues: CASSPFREFYEQYF. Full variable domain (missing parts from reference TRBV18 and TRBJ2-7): NAGVMQNPRHLVRRRGQEARLRCSPMKGHSHVYWYRQLPEEGLKFMVYLQKENIIDESGMPKERFSAEFPKEGPSILRIQQVVRGDSAAYFCASSPFREFYEQYFGPGTRLTVT.

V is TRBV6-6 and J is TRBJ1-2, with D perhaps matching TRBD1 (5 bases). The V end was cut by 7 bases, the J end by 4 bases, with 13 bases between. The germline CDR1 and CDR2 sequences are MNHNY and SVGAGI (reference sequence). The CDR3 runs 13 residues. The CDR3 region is CASILWGGYGYTF. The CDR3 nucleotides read TGTGCCAGCATCCTTTGGGGGGGCTATGGCTACACCTTC.

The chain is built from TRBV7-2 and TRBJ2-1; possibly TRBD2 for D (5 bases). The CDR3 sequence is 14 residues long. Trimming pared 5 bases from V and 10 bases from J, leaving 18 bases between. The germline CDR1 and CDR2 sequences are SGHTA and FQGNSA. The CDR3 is CASSTGLARGEQFF. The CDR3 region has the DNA TGTGCCAGCAGCACCGGACTGGCACGAGGGGAGCAGTTCTTC.

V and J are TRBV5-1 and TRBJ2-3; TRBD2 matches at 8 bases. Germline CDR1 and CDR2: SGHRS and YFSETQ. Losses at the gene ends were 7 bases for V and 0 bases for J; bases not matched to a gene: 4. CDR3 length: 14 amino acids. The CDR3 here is CASRLATSTDTQYF. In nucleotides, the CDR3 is TGCGCCAGCCGACTAGCGACGAGCACAGATACGCAGTATTTT.